The present entry profiles one T cell receptor beta chain with its context. The antigen is undetermined. The CDR3 has 14 residues. Germline-derived CDR1 and CDR2 are SGDLS and YYNGEE. The V end was cut by 0 bases, the J end by 1 base, with 7 bases between. The data derive from a study of T cell responses to AZD1222 COVID-19 vaccine. Looking at the study overall: Researchers grouped second doses given at about 4 or about 12 weeks into one pool. General study points: The peak T cell response came first, and repertoires were sampled only after it. Donors in the cohort were predominantly white British and more often female, and clonal diversity was possibly underestimated. Vaccine-associated CD4 TCRs spanned spike, dominant at 160-218 and 743-854.

Measured with immunoSEQ multiplex PCR; TCRdb has only the in-frame clones, and not every one. The sample has approximately 28,000 clones, about 93% seen once. The chain is built from TRBV9 and TRBJ2-5; D is unresolved. Sample: peripheral blood, taken on day 0 of AZD1222 vaccination. The clonotype originates from an adult in good health. The CDR3 DNA reads TGTGCCAGCAGCGTAGCCGGTACCCAAGAGACCCAGTACTTC. Protein sequence: CASSVAGTQETQYF.